A single sample gave rise to the 27 T cell receptor beta chains below, sequenced in a study of blood T cells in healthy people across ages. Alongside a J-beta primer mix, a sample-barcoded 5' primer served in a second PCR lasting about 6 to 11 cycles. TCRdb analysed the 5' RACE reads with MiXCR anew, one entry per CDR3 protein. The data contain about 1.8 million distinct CDR3 sequences, around 50% of them singletons. What was sequenced was blood. Every receptor here comes from a woman aged 40 to 50 in good health.

V is TRBV12-3 or TRBV12-4 and J is TRBJ2-7; D gene ambiguous. The ends were cut back, 8 bases at V and 1 base at J, with 12 bases in the middle. CDR3 length: 13 residues. The CDR3 nucleotides read TGTGCCAGCCGTGGTGGAAGATCCTACGAGCAGTACTTC. It is translated as CASRGGRSYEQYF.

This chain links TRBV13 with TRBJ2-5, with TRBD2 matching 11 bases. Matching the DNA end better, TRBJ2-7 makes the J call doubtful. CDR3 length: 15 residues. CDR1 is PRHDT, CDR2 FYEKMQ, per germline (reference sequence). Here the CDR3 DNA reads TGTGCCAGCAGCTTACGGCTAGCGGGGGGATGCGAGCAGTACTTC. Translation: CASSLRLAGGCEQYF.

The genes are TRBV20-1 and TRBJ2-1; D is ambiguous. V was clipped by 3 bases and J by 3 bases, with 21 bases between them. The CDR3 runs 17 residues. The germline V gene has CDR1 DFQATT and CDR2 SNEGSKA (reference sequence). The CDR3 loop reads CSARTGSLPDHYNEQFF. The DNA for the CDR3 is TGCAGTGCTAGGACTGGTTCTCTCCCAGACCACTACAATGAGCAGTTCTTC.

The J gene is TRBJ1-2, the V gene TRBV27, with 10 bases fitting TRBD1. J was trimmed by 0 bases and V by 5 bases; bases with no gene match: 12. The CDR3 loop spans 18 amino acids. Germline-derived CDR1 and CDR2 are MNHEY and SMNVEV (reference sequence). The CDR3 spells CASSPLDRGLRANYGYTF. The CDR3 DNA follows: TGTGCCAGCAGTCCCTTAGACAGGGGGCTTAGGGCTAACTATGGCTACACCTTC.

V is TRBV6-1 and J is TRBJ2-4, with TRBD1 matching over 12 bases. This CDR3 spans 19 amino acids. Trimming removed 6 bases from V and 3 bases from J; junction bases left unmatched: 15. Looked up from germline, CDR1 is MNHNS and CDR2 is SASEGT. The CDR3 bases are TGTGCCAGCAGCCCTGGGACGGGGACAGGGGGCTTCGTCAAAAACATTCAGTACTTC. Translation: CASSPGTGTGGFVKNIQYF.

J is TRBJ1-6 and V is TRBV7-2; no reliable D call. Germline values: CDR1 SGHTA, CDR2 FQGNSA. Trimming stripped 0 bases from V and 5 bases from J, with 8 bases between. The CDR3 is 15 amino acids. The DNA of the CDR3 is TGTGCCAGCAGCTTAGCTCGGGGTGATAATTCACCCCTCCACTTT. It encodes CASSLARGDNSPLHF.

V is TRBV4-2 and J is TRBJ2-5; D uncertain. The DNA matches TRBJ2-7 better at its end, which makes the J call doubtful. Germline lookup yields CDR1 LGHNA and CDR2 YNFKEQ. The CDR3 consists of 13 residues. CDR3 DNA sequence: TGTGCCAGCAGCCAAGGTTTTACCACCGAGCAGTACTTC. This encodes CASSQGFTTEQYF.

The J gene is TRBJ1-1, the V gene TRBV6-5; D unclear. V gave up 4 bases and J gave up 0 bases, with 9 bases separating them. The CDR3 is 14 residues long. Germline V CDR1 and CDR2: MNHEY, SVGAGI. The CDR3 loop is CASSFDGMNTEAFF. Written as DNA, the CDR3 is TGTGCCAGCAGTTTCGACGGAATGAACACTGAAGCTTTCTTT.

The gene calls are TRBV21-1 and TRBJ1-5; TRBD1, the D gene given by the table, was not confirmed from the DNA. TRBV21-1 is tagged as a pseudogene. The CDR3 totals 22 residues. The CDR3 sequence is CASSSEHPGTGFGSYSNQPQHF. The CDR3 coding sequence is TGTGCCAGCAGCTCCGAACATCCCGGGACAGGGTTTGGTAGTTATAGCAATCAGCCCCAGCATTTT.

This chain uses TRBV10-3 with TRBJ1-6; 9 bases map to TRBD1. Trimming took 6 bases from V and 7 from J; bases not matched to a gene: 7. Germline V gene sequence: CDR1 ENHRY, CDR2 SYGVKD. The CDR3 runs 15 residues. In DNA form, the CDR3 reads TGTGCCATCAGCGAGAACAGGGGGCTCAATTCACCCCTCCACTTT. Translated: CAISENRGLNSPLHF.

The V gene is TRBV29-1, the J gene TRBJ1-5; D not certain. Germline V CDR1 and CDR2: SQVTM, ANQGSEA. Between the trimmed V and J ends, which lost 4 bases and 1 base, there was a span of 5 bases. This CDR3 region has 12 residues. For the CDR3, the DNA is TGCAGCGTTGGCATGAGCAATCAGCCCCAGCATTTT. It specifies CSVGMSNQPQHF.

V and J are TRBV11-2 and TRBJ2-5, with 8 bases fitting TRBD2. The germline gives CDR1 SGHAT, CDR2 FQNNGV. The CDR3 has 20 amino acids. The V and J ends lost 1 base and 3 bases, in that order; junction bases with no gene match: 19. The CDR3 protein is CASSLVVLSFRVAGKETQYF. CDR3 nucleotide sequence: TGTGCCAGCAGCTTAGTAGTTCTATCGTTCCGGGTAGCGGGGAAAGAGACCCAGTACTTC. Supplemented by reference TRBV11-2 and TRBJ2-5, the full variable domain reads EAGVAQSPRYKIIEKRQSVAFWCNPISGHATLYWYQQILGQGPKLLIQFQNNGVVDDSQLPKDRFSAERLKGVDSTLKIQPAKLEDSAVYLCASSLVVLSFRVAGKETQYFGPGTRLLVL.

This clonotype showed up just a few times. The V call is TRBV5-1, the J call TRBJ2-3; 11 nucleotides line up with TRBD1. Germline trimming cut 0 bases from V and 5 bases from J; bases unmatched to any gene: 5. This CDR3 comprises 16 residues. CDR1 is SGHRS, CDR2 YFSETQ, per germline. DNA for the CDR3: TGCGCCAGCAGCTTGGCCGGTGGGACAGGGGGAGATACGCAGTATTTT. Its protein is CASSLAGGTGGDTQYF.

This chain connects TRBV4-3 to TRBJ1-2; D unresolved. The V gene lost 1 base and the J gene lost 7 bases, with 13 bases spanning the gap. Germline lookup yields CDR1 LGHNA and CDR2 YSLEER. The CDR3 runs to 14 residues. The CDR3 region has the DNA TGCGCCAGCAGCCAAGGAACAGCCGGCGGTGGCTACACCTTC. This codes for CASSQGTAGGGYTF.

The table lists this clonotype with a few counts. The V call is TRBV11-1, the J call TRBJ2-5; D gene ambiguous. Near its end, the DNA agrees better with TRBJ2-7, so the J call may be wrong. The CDR3 runs 13 residues. Germline assignment: CDR1 SGHAT and CDR2 FQDESV (reference sequence). The CDR3 DNA sequence: TGTGCCAGCAGTCAAGTGGATACCTACGAGCAGTACTTC. Amino acids: CASSQVDTYEQYF.

This chain connects TRBV20-1 to TRBJ1-2; 7 nucleotides align to TRBD1. From germline, CDR1 is DFQATT and CDR2 SNEGSKA (reference sequence). V was clipped by 3 bases and J by 6 bases; unmatched bases: 4. This CDR3 comprises 12 residues. Written as DNA, the CDR3 is TGCAGTGCTAGCCTACAGGGGCATGGCTACACCTTC. It encodes CSASLQGHGYTF.

The genes are TRBV18 and TRBJ1-1; the D gene is possibly TRBD1 (6 bases). CDR1 KGHSH and CDR2 LQKENI come from the germline V gene. This CDR3 has 16 residues. V was clipped by 2 bases and J by 8 bases, with 21 bases between them. CDR3 loop: CASSPTTGRGLREAFF. In nucleotides, the CDR3 is TGTGCCAGCTCACCAACCACAGGGCGCGGTCTCAGGGAAGCTTTCTTT.

The chain has TRBV7-2 and TRBJ2-7; TRBD2 might be the D (6 bases). The J call may be wrong; the DNA end is better matched by TRBJ2-5. The V gene's germline CDR1 is SGHTA and CDR2 FQGNSA. There are 13 residues in the CDR3. The CDR3 loop is CASSYWTIGTQYF. The CDR3 DNA reads as TGTGCCAGCAGCTATTGGACTATAGGGACCCAGTACTTC.

The chain recombines TRBV4-2 with TRBJ2-2; TRBD1 matches at 7 bases. The germline CDR1 and CDR2 sequences are LGHNA and YNFKEQ. This CDR3 has 18 residues. The V segment lost 2 bases and the J segment 0 bases; nucleotides outside the gene matches: 9. The CDR3 spells CASSQLTGPLANTGELFF. For the CDR3, the DNA is TGTGCCAGCAGCCAACTGACAGGGCCTCTTGCGAACACCGGGGAGCTGTTTTTT.

The chain couples TRBV7-2 to TRBJ2-5, with D hard to call. Germline values: CDR1 SGHTA, CDR2 FQGNSA. The CDR3 has 14 residues. Trimming removed 1 base from V and 3 bases from J, with 9 bases in between. In DNA, the CDR3 is TGTGCCAGCAGCTTAGATCTGCGGAAAGAGACCCAGTACTTC. It yields the protein CASSLDLRKETQYF.

V and J are TRBV2 and TRBJ2-4, with TRBD2 matching over 7 bases. Germline V lookup: CDR1 SNHLY, CDR2 FYNNEI. The CDR3 consists of 16 residues. The J segment lost 1 base and the V segment lost 6 bases, leaving 9 bases of the junction unmatched. CDR3 in amino acids: CASRESGVGAKNIQYF. For the CDR3, the DNA is TGTGCCAGCAGAGAGAGCGGGGTAGGGGCCAAAAACATTCAGTACTTC.

This clonotype was seen more than once but under ten times. CDR3 region: CASSLDESGRDRSGANVLTF. The CDR3 nucleotides are TGTGCCAGCAGCTTAGACGAATCTGGCAGGGATCGCTCTGGGGCCAACGTCCTGACTTTC. The gene calls are TRBV7-9 and TRBJ2-6, with D tentatively TRBD1 (5 bases). The V end was cut by 1 base, the J end by 0 bases, with 19 bases between. The CDR3 has 20 residues. Germline V CDR1 and CDR2: SEHNR, FQNEAQ (reference sequence).

This clonotype has just a few counts. The rearrangement links TRBV7-9 to TRBJ2-1; 7 bases fit TRBD2. The germline V gene has CDR1 SEHNR and CDR2 FQNEAQ (reference sequence). CDR3 length: 12 amino acids. Germline trimming cut 8 bases from V and 9 bases from J; bases unmatched to any gene: 7. In DNA form, the CDR3 reads TGTGCCAGCCCCCGGCCGGGGGGTGAGCAGTTCTTC. Residues: CASPRPGGEQFF. Combining the CDR3 with reference TRBV7-9 and TRBJ2-1 gives the whole variable domain DTGVSQNPRHKITKRGQNVTFRCDPISEHNRLYWYRQTLGQGPEFLTYFQNEAQLEKSRLLSDRFSAERPKGSFSTLEIQRTEQGDSAMYLCASPRPGGEQFFGPGTRLTVL.

The chain is built from TRBV4-2 and TRBJ1-6; 8 bases map to TRBD1. Per germline, CDR1 LGHNA and CDR2 YNFKEQ. The CDR3 is 20 residues long. Losses at the gene ends were 6 bases for V and 3 bases for J; bases not matched to a gene: 19. The CDR3, as DNA: TGTGCCAGCAGTCTATTGGGACAGGAACACCTTTCAATCTATAATTCACCCCTCCACTTT. It codes for CASSLLGQEHLSIYNSPLHF.

The table lists this clonotype with a few counts. This chain links TRBV15 with TRBJ2-5, with D perhaps TRBD1 (7 bases). Per germline, CDR1 LNHNV and CDR2 YYDKDF (reference sequence). The V and J ends lost 4 bases and 5 bases respectively, with 20 bases between them. This CDR3 has 16 amino acids. The CDR3: CATSNPQGEVWETQYF. Written as DNA, the CDR3 is TGTGCCACCAGCAACCCTCAGGGGGAGGTATGGGAGACCCAGTACTTC. Full variable domain (outside the CDR3, taken from reference TRBV15 and TRBJ2-5): DAMVIQNPRYQVTQFGKPVTLSCSQTLNHNVMYWYQQKSSQAPKLLFHYYDKDFNNEADTPDNFQSRRPNTSFCFLDIRSPGLGDTAMYLCATSNPQGEVWETQYFGPGTRLLVL.

This clonotype occurred a few times. The genes are TRBV5-6 and TRBJ2-7, with D possibly being TRBD2 (5 bases). This CDR3 comprises 17 residues. V was pared by 2 bases and J by 0 bases, with 18 bases between. Germline V gene data show CDR1 as SGHDT and CDR2 as YYEEEE. The CDR3 sequence: CASSLYNGRRSSYEQYF. The CDR3, as DNA: TGTGCCAGCAGCTTATATAACGGACGGAGGAGCTCCTACGAGCAGTACTTC.

This clonotype appeared a single time. J is TRBJ1-4 and V is TRBV3-1; D gene unclear. Trimming left V 4 bases short and J 4 bases short, with 7 bases between. Germline V gene data show CDR1 as LGHDT and CDR2 as YNNKEL (reference sequence). This CDR3 region has 13 residues. The CDR3 DNA reads as TGTGCCAGCAGCCCGCGCGTTAATGAAAAACTGTTTTTT. Translated: CASSPRVNEKLFF.